The 10 T cell receptor beta chains presented below share a single source sample, sequenced in a study of response to subunit inactivated influenza vaccine. A single record per CDR3 protein comes from TCRdb applying MiXCR to the RT-PCR reads. Of around 250,000 distinct CDR3 sequences listed, 12% are singletons. This specimen consisted of non-naive T cells sorted from PBMCs, obtained less than 15 days before vaccination. Receptors originate from a man aged 50 or older who received an inactivated influenza vaccine.

This clonotype showed up many times. One end of the junction does not line up with germline, which may come from a read error. The chain combines TRBV5-1 with TRBJ2-3, with TRBD2 identical over 7 bases. In germline, CDR1 is SGHRS, CDR2 YFSETQ. There are 14 residues in the CDR3. The CDR3 nucleotides are TGTGCCAGCAGCTTAGGCGGGAGAACAGATACGCAGTATTTT. Translation gives CASSLGGRTDTQYF.

This clonotype was seen ten or more times. This sequence joins TRBV9 and TRBJ2-7, with 9 bases matching TRBD1. The CDR3 sequence is 15 residues long. The ends lost 0 bases at V and 7 bases at J; junction bases unmatched: 8. Germline V gives CDR1 SGDLS, CDR2 YYNGEE. In DNA, the CDR3 is TGTGCCAGCAGCGTAGTTCCGACAGGGGGTCGGGAGCAGTACTTC. Translation: CASSVVPTGGREQYF.

This clonotype was seen a handful of times. V gene TRBV11-2 combines with J gene TRBJ2-5; a weak D match, TRBD2 (5 bases). The V and J ends lost 0 bases and 1 base respectively, with 9 bases between them. The CDR3 totals 15 residues. CDR1 is SGHAT, CDR2 FQNNGV, per germline. The CDR3 DNA reads as TGTGCCAGCAGCTTAGAGTGGGCGGGCCAAGAGACCCAGTACTTC. It is translated as CASSLEWAGQETQYF.

This clonotype was seen only a few times. This chain uses TRBV7-9 with TRBJ2-3, with TRBD2 matching over 10 bases. This CDR3 is built from 16 residues. Germline CDR1 reads SEHNR; CDR2 reads FQNEAQ (reference sequence). J gave up 2 bases and V 2 bases, and 4 bases lay outside the gene matches. The CDR3 here is CASSLSGLAATDTQYF. The DNA for the CDR3 is TGTGCCAGCAGCTTAAGTGGACTAGCGGCCACAGATACGCAGTATTTT.

The sample holds a few counts of this clonotype. The chain couples TRBV7-8 to TRBJ1-5; D not resolved. Trimming removed 0 bases from V and 5 bases from J, with 8 bases in between. Germline-derived CDR1 and CDR2 are SGHVS and FQNEAQ. The CDR3 length is 14 residues. The CDR3 sequence: CASSLAARYQPQHF. CDR3 in DNA: TGTGCCAGCAGCTTAGCGGCTAGGTATCAGCCCCAGCATTTT.

This clonotype came up a few times. This chain links TRBV29-1 with TRBJ2-1; D remains unclear. The CDR3 extends over 12 amino acids. Germline V lookup: CDR1 SQVTM, CDR2 ANQGSEA. With 3 bases removed from V and 7 bases from J, the gap between germline ends came to 10 bases. CDR3 sequence: CSVESMGNEQFF. In DNA, the CDR3 is TGCAGCGTTGAGTCCATGGGGAATGAGCAGTTCTTC.

In regard to this clonotype: A much larger clone differs by one base, so this may be a read error. V usage is TRBV10-3 and J usage is TRBJ2-6; 9 positions agree with TRBD1. CDR1 ENHRY and CDR2 SYGVKD come from the germline V gene. There are 16 residues in the CDR3. CDR3 DNA: TGTGCCTCGCGGACAGGGGCTATCTCTGGGGCCAGCGTCCTGACTTTC. Protein: CASRTGAISGASVLTF.

At least ten counts were recorded for this clonotype. V is TRBV20-1 and J is TRBJ2-2; D is ambiguous. Germline values: CDR1 DFQATT, CDR2 SNEGSKA (reference sequence). V was clipped by 2 bases and J by 3 bases, with 7 bases between them. The CDR3 has 13 amino acids. The CDR3 loop reads CSARQLYTGELFF. The CDR3 bases are TGCAGTGCTAGACAGTTATACACCGGGGAGCTGTTTTTT.

The chain combines TRBV6-2 or TRBV6-3 with TRBJ2-3; tentative D call: TRBD1 (6 bases). The V gene's germline CDR1 is MNHEY and CDR2 SVGEGT. The germline V and J ends were trimmed by 10 bases and 1 base, with 12 bases remaining between them. This CDR3 has 13 amino acids. CDR3: CATIQGGTDTQYF. The DNA of the CDR3 is TGTGCCACCATACAGGGCGGCACAGATACGCAGTATTTT.

This chain uses TRBV28 with TRBJ2-3; no firm D call. Trimming shortened V by 2 bases and J by 3 bases, and 9 bases separated the two germline ends. The germline CDR1 and CDR2 sequences are MDHEN and SYDVKM. The CDR3 has 14 amino acids. For the CDR3, the DNA is TGTGCCAGCAGTTTACCCCTTTCTACAGATACGCAGTATTTT. Translated: CASSLPLSTDTQYF.